Listed here are 28 T cell receptor beta chains from one sample, sequenced in a study of T cell responses to AZD1222 COVID-19 vaccine. The protocol was immunoSEQ multiplex PCR, while the TCRdb copy is restricted to in-frame clones and leaves out a portion. Of approximately 100,000 clones in the sample, roughly 90% are singletons; the top ten hold about 4.9%. This material consisted of peripheral blood, taken on day 0 of AZD1222 vaccination. The receptors were gathered from an adult in good health.

The CDR3 nucleotides are TGTGCCAGCAGCCAAGCGGGAGCAAGGTACAATGAGCAGTTCTTC. Encoded protein: CASSQAGARYNEQFF. The chain recombines TRBV3-1 (or the pseudogene TRBV3-2) with TRBJ2-1; possible D gene TRBD2, 6 bases. There are 15 residues in the CDR3. Deletions cut 1 base from V and 4 bases from J, with 11 bases between. Looked up from germline, CDR1 is LGHDT and CDR2 is YNNKEL (reference sequence).

V is TRBV5-1 and J is TRBJ2-5, with TRBD2 matching 13 bases. J lost 2 bases, V lost 3 bases, and 7 bases had no gene match. Germline loops: CDR1 SGHRS, CDR2 YFSETQ. The CDR3 runs 17 residues. In DNA form, the CDR3 reads TGCGCCAGCAGCTCAGGACTAGCGGGAGTTTGGCAAGAGACCCAGTACTTC. This sequence encodes CASSSGLAGVWQETQYF.

A single count supports this clone. The chain has TRBV4-1 and TRBJ2-1; D remains ambiguous. The CDR3 runs 15 residues. V dropped 0 bases and J dropped 5 bases, with 11 bases sitting between them. Germline V gene data show CDR1 as MGHRA and CDR2 as YSYEKL. CDR3 DNA sequence: TGCGCCAGCAGCCAAGATAGAGCTATCAACAATGAGCAGTTCTTC. Translating gives CASSQDRAINNEQFF.

The chain joins TRBV6-2 or TRBV6-3 to TRBJ2-7; 10 nucleotides agree with TRBD2. CDR3 length: 15 amino acids. The V and J ends lost 1 base and 7 bases, in that order; junction bases with no gene match: 7. Germline CDR1 MNHEY, CDR2 SVGEGT. CDR3 residues: CASSYYLAGVNEQYF. DNA of the CDR3: TGTGCCAGCAGTTACTATCTAGCGGGAGTAAATGAGCAGTACTTC.

The chain recombines TRBV19 with TRBJ1-3; D unresolved. The V end was cut by 2 bases, the J end by 2 bases, with 13 bases between. The CDR3 is made up of 16 amino acids. Germline V gene data show CDR1 as LNHDA and CDR2 as SQIVND (reference sequence). CDR3 protein: CASSIKRRITGNTIYF. The CDR3 DNA follows: TGTGCCAGTAGTATAAAACGTCGTATTACTGGAAACACCATATATTTT.

The count of this clone is one. The genes are TRBV29-1 and TRBJ2-7; D possibly corresponds to TRBD2 (6 bases). The CDR3 length is 12 residues. The germline V and J ends were trimmed by 5 bases and 2 bases, with 10 bases remaining between them. Germline CDR1 and CDR2: SQVTM and ANQGSEA. CDR3 amino acids: CSVRGGTYEQYF. The CDR3 DNA reads as TGCAGCGTTCGTGGGGGGACCTACGAGCAGTACTTC.

The V gene is TRBV19, the J gene TRBJ2-1; D gene unclear. Germline CDR1 is LNHDA and CDR2 is SQIVND (reference sequence). The V and J ends lost 1 base and 9 bases respectively, with 13 bases between them. The CDR3 is 14 amino acids. CDR3 protein: CASSIGSGAGEQFF. CDR3 sequence (DNA): TGTGCCAGTAGTATAGGATCCGGTGCCGGTGAGCAGTTCTTC. Full variable domain (outside the CDR3, taken from reference TRBV19 and TRBJ2-1): DGGITQSPKYLFRKEGQNVTLSCEQNLNHDAMYWYRQDPGQGLRLIYYSQIVNDFQKGDIAEGYSVSREKKESFPLTVTSAQKNPTAFYLCASSIGSGAGEQFFGPGTRLTVL.

This rearrangement joins TRBV4-2 to TRBJ2-2; D is unresolved. The CDR3 runs 12 residues. The germline V and J ends were trimmed by 5 bases and 6 bases, with 7 bases remaining between them. Looked up from germline, CDR1 is LGHNA and CDR2 is YNFKEQ. The chain's CDR3 is CASSYQSGELFF. The CDR3, as DNA: TGTGCCAGCAGCTATCAATCCGGGGAGCTGTTTTTT.

The V and J genes are TRBV6-5 and TRBJ1-1; D gene uncertain. CDR1 and CDR2 from the germline V gene are MNHEY and SVGAGI. V dropped 7 bases and J dropped 0 bases, with 12 bases sitting between them. The CDR3 contains 14 residues. CDR3 sequence: CASTLDTVNTEAFF. The CDR3 DNA sequence: TGTGCCAGCACTTTAGACACAGTGAACACTGAAGCTTTCTTT.

The J gene is TRBJ1-3, the V gene TRBV5-6; D call uncertain. Germline CDR1 and CDR2: SGHDT and YYEEEE. The CDR3 extends over 16 amino acids. Trimming removed 1 base at V and 0 bases at J, with 11 bases between. The CDR3 loop reads CASSLPGAYSGNTIYF. Here the CDR3 DNA reads TGTGCCAGCAGCTTGCCCGGCGCCTACTCTGGAAACACCATATATTTT. Filled out from reference TRBV5-6 and TRBJ1-3, the complete variable domain reads DAGVTQSPTHLIKTRGQQVTLRCSPKSGHDTVSWYQQALGQGPQFIFQYYEEEERQRGNFPDRFSGHQFPNYSSELNVNALLLGDSALYLCASSLPGAYSGNTIYFGEGSWLTVV.

The gene calls are TRBV3-1 (or the pseudogene TRBV3-2) and TRBJ1-1; possibly TRBD1 for D (5 bases). Germline CDR1 reads LGHDT; CDR2 reads YNNKEL (reference sequence). CDR3 length equals 15 residues. The ends were cut back, 1 base at V and 5 bases at J, with 14 bases in the middle. As DNA, the CDR3 is TGTGCCAGCAGCCAAGTACTGGCTCGGGGGACTGAAGCTTTCTTT. This translates into CASSQVLARGTEAFF.

The rearrangement joins TRBV11-2 to TRBJ1-1; the D is unclear. Trimming took off 1 base at V and 4 bases at J, with 10 bases between the two ends. The CDR3 extends over 14 amino acids. In germline, CDR1 is SGHAT, CDR2 FQNNGV. CDR3 amino acids: CASSLVGGPTEAFF. CDR3 in DNA: TGTGCCAGCAGCTTAGTGGGTGGGCCCACTGAAGCTTTCTTT.

The genes are TRBV28 and TRBJ1-1; TRBD1 matches at 7 bases. Germline CDR1 and CDR2: MDHEN and SYDVKM. The CDR3 totals 16 residues. Trimming removed 8 bases from V and 0 bases from J; junction bases left unmatched: 12. CDR3 amino acids: CASFQRGRGVNTEAFF. CDR3 DNA sequence: TGTGCCAGCTTTCAGAGGGGGCGGGGAGTGAACACTGAAGCTTTCTTT.

The rearrangement joins TRBV28 to TRBJ1-5, with D perhaps matching TRBD1 (6 bases). The V end was cut by 0 bases, the J end by 4 bases, with 13 bases between. Germline CDR1 and CDR2: MDHEN and SYDVKM. The CDR3 extends over 16 amino acids. The CDR3 is CASSLWGRGENQPQHF. CDR3 sequence (DNA): TGTGCCAGCAGTTTATGGGGTAGGGGGGAAAATCAGCCCCAGCATTTT.

The chain employs TRBV5-1 and TRBJ2-1; 10 bases are a match to TRBD2. Germline-derived CDR1 and CDR2 are SGHRS and YFSETQ. This CDR3 contains 18 residues. V was clipped by 7 bases and J by 5 bases; unmatched bases: 18. The CDR3 spells CASRKKEPSGGSNNEQFF. The CDR3 DNA follows: TGCGCCAGCCGCAAAAAAGAACCTAGCGGGGGTTCTAACAATGAGCAGTTCTTC.

The chain recombines TRBV27 with TRBJ1-1, with a tentative D call TRBD1 (5 bases). V was cut by 0 bases and J by 3 bases, with 17 bases left in between. There are 17 residues in the CDR3. Germline V CDR1 and CDR2: MNHEY, SMNVEV (reference sequence). This CDR3 is CASSLSSQGWRYTEAFF. The CDR3 nucleotides read TGTGCCAGCAGTTTATCGTCCCAGGGTTGGCGGTACACTGAAGCTTTCTTT.

The chain carries TRBV5-8 and TRBJ1-5; the D is unclear. This CDR3 has 13 residues. V lost 4 bases to trimming and J lost 4 bases, with 9 bases between them. Germline V CDR1 and CDR2: SGHTS, YDEGEE. This CDR3 reads CASSVDWNQPQHF. The DNA for the CDR3 is TGTGCCAGCAGCGTCGACTGGAATCAGCCCCAGCATTTT.

The DNA for the CDR3 is TGCGCCAGCAGCGCTGACAGGGGTCTCGCCTATGGCTACACCTTC. Translation: CASSADRGLAYGYTF. The rearrangement uses TRBV5-1 and TRBJ1-2; 8 bases fit TRBD1. This CDR3 is 15 amino acids long. With 4 bases clipped from V and 4 bases from J, the junction kept 9 bases outside the gene matches. In germline, CDR1 is SGHRS, CDR2 YFSETQ.

The chain joins TRBV30 to TRBJ2-7; D is possibly TRBD1 (8 bases). Per germline, CDR1 GTSNPN and CDR2 SVGIG (reference sequence). The CDR3 contains 13 residues. Trimming removed 5 bases at V and 10 bases at J, with 21 bases between. CDR3 loop: CAWSGGAGVRQYF. Written as DNA, the CDR3 is TGTGCCTGGTCAGGGGGCGCGGGAGTTCGACAGTACTTC.

V gene TRBV28 combines with J gene TRBJ1-1; TRBD1 is a possible D gene (6 bases). Trimming shortened V by 3 bases and J by 9 bases, and 11 bases separated the two germline ends. CDR3 length: 12 residues. Germline V gives CDR1 MDHEN, CDR2 SYDVKM. DNA of the CDR3: TGTGCCAGCAGTTTGAACAGGGATAAAGCTTTCTTT. This gives the protein CASSLNRDKAFF. Together with reference TRBV28 and TRBJ1-1, the CDR3 gives the full variable domain: DVKVTQSSRYLVKRTGEKVFLECVQDMDHENMFWYRQDPGLGLRLIYFSYDVKMKEKGDIPEGYSVSREKKERFSLILESASTNQTSMYLCASSLNRDKAFFGQGTRLTVV.

The chain uses TRBV20-1 and TRBJ1-6, with unresolved D. Germline CDR1 reads DFQATT; CDR2 reads SNEGSKA (reference sequence). The CDR3 sequence is 12 residues long. Trimming took 3 bases from V and 10 from J, leaving 10 bases between them. The CDR3 DNA follows: TGCAGTGCTAGTGGTGTACGCTCACCCCTCCACTTT. Protein sequence: CSASGVRSPLHF.

The chain links TRBV5-1 to TRBJ2-7; D not resolved. This CDR3 is built from 11 residues. Germline V CDR1 and CDR2: SGHRS, YFSETQ. The germline V and J ends were trimmed by 4 bases and 6 bases, with 8 bases remaining between them. The CDR3 loop reads CASSNTIEQYF. In nucleotides, the CDR3 is TGCGCCAGCAGCAATACCATCGAGCAGTACTTC.

Written as DNA, the CDR3 is TGTGCCAGCAGCTTAAGTGGGAGTGCCTACGAGCAGTACTTC. Translated, it gives CASSLSGSAYEQYF. The V and J genes are TRBV7-2 and TRBJ2-7, with D maybe TRBD2 (5 bases). Germline lookup yields CDR1 SGHTA and CDR2 FQGNSA. Trimming pared 2 bases from V and 2 bases from J, leaving 10 bases between. The CDR3 totals 14 residues. The entire variable domain, with the rest obtained from reference TRBV7-2 and TRBJ2-7, is as follows: GAGVSQSPSNKVTEKGKDVELRCDPISGHTALYWYRQSLGQGLEFLIYFQGNSAPDKSGLPSDRFSAERTGGSVSTLTIQRTQQEDSAVYLCASSLSGSAYEQYFGPGTRLTVT.

V is TRBV4-1 and J is TRBJ2-1, with 10 bases identical to TRBD2. Germline CDR1 is MGHRA and CDR2 is YSYEKL. This CDR3 region has 17 residues. Trimming cost V 2 bases and J 5 bases; bases outside gene matches: 9. The CDR3 here is CASSQRISAGGDNEQFF. The DNA for the CDR3 is TGCGCCAGCAGCCAAAGGATCTCAGCGGGAGGGGACAATGAGCAGTTCTTC.

The chain links TRBV5-1 to TRBJ1-2; a possible D gene is TRBD1 (6 bases). The germline V gene has CDR1 SGHRS and CDR2 YFSETQ. The CDR3 length is 15 residues. The V gene lost 4 bases and the J gene lost 8 bases, with 21 bases spanning the gap. The CDR3 region is CASSAGQPGGGGYTF. The CDR3 DNA reads as TGCGCCAGCAGCGCCGGACAGCCCGGAGGAGGAGGCTACACCTTC.

This clone was seen just once. This sequence joins TRBV5-1 and TRBJ2-1; 8 nucleotides agree with TRBD2. V shed 0 bases, J shed 0 bases, and the junction held 2 bases outside the gene matches. Per germline, CDR1 SGHRS and CDR2 YFSETQ. The CDR3 extends over 16 amino acids. The CDR3 reads CASSLGGRISYNEQFF. The CDR3, as DNA: TGCGCCAGCAGCTTGGGCGGGAGGATCTCCTACAATGAGCAGTTCTTC.

This chain links TRBV12-3 or TRBV12-4 with TRBJ2-7, with TRBD2 as a possible D gene (5 bases). The CDR3 runs to 12 residues. Trimming shortened V by 5 bases and J by 4 bases, and 9 bases separated the two germline ends. Written as DNA, the CDR3 is TGTGCCAGCAGTAGAGGCGGGTACGAGCAGTACTTC. It specifies CASSRGGYEQYF.

The chain uses TRBV6-5 and TRBJ2-5; 8 bases line up with TRBD2. V lost 5 bases and J lost 5; bases outside the gene matches: 7. Germline V gives CDR1 MNHEY, CDR2 SVGAGI. The CDR3 loop spans 14 amino acids. This CDR3 reads CASSPGGEGETQYF. The CDR3, as DNA: TGTGCCAGCAGTCCGGGGGGGGAAGGGGAGACCCAGTACTTC.